This TCR beta chain was sequenced for a study of T cells expressing NK-cell markers. The CDR3 has 15 amino acids. Germline V gene sequence: CDR1 SQVTM, CDR2 ANQGSEA. Reprocessing the 5' RACE reads, TCRdb reports a single entry for every CDR3 protein and omits DNA. This sample carries about 400,000 distinct CDR3 sequences, with around a tenth going to the ten biggest clones. V usage is TRBV29-1 and J usage is TRBJ2-6; the TCRdb D gene call, TRBD1, has no DNA to confirm it. Sequenced: blood T cells: a sorted CD56 or NKG2C T cell subset, CD4+ or CD8+ T cells, or bulk PBMC T cells (not recorded which). The receptor was isolated from a woman between 50 and 59 years old in good health. CDR3 region: CSVPGQGAGANVLTF.